The 32 T cell receptor beta chains below come from one sample, sequenced in a study of blood T cell repertoires in COVID-19. Data came from immunoSEQ multiplex PCR; TCRdb stores just in-frame clones and leaves some out. The table includes fewer than 250,000 clones, roughly 85% detected once. The sample was peripheral blood. The receptors were gathered from a man aged 35-49 years with acute or convalescent COVID-19.

This rearrangement joins TRBV6-1 to TRBJ1-2; the match to TRBD1 covers 8 bases. Germline V gives CDR1 MNHNS, CDR2 SASEGT. This CDR3 has 14 amino acids. With V trimmed by 7 bases and J by 2 bases, 6 bases remained unmatched. The DNA of the CDR3 is TGTGCCAGCACCCGGACAGGGTTAAACTATGGCTACACCTTC. Amino acid sequence: CASTRTGLNYGYTF.

With regard to this clone: Other DNA sequences in this specimen translate into the identical CDR3. V is TRBV5-1 and J is TRBJ1-3, with D uncertain. The ends were cut back, 2 bases at V and 0 bases at J, with 9 bases in the middle. The CDR3 spans 15 residues. Per germline, CDR1 SGHRS and CDR2 YFSETQ. The CDR3 bases are TGCGCCAGCAGCTTAGGCGGCCCCTCTGGAAACACCATATATTTT. As protein: CASSLGGPSGNTIYF.

The gene calls are TRBV24-1 and TRBJ2-5, with 11 bases that match TRBD1. CDR3 length: 15 amino acids. Per the germline V gene, CDR1 is KGHDR and CDR2 is SFDVKD. The trim removed 5 bases at V and 1 base at J, leaving 2 bases unmatched. CDR3 sequence: CATSAGTGGQETQYF. The CDR3 DNA reads as TGTGCCACCAGTGCTGGGACAGGGGGCCAAGAGACCCAGTACTTC.

The chain recombines TRBV19 with TRBJ2-5; 11 bases match TRBD1. V lost 4 bases to trimming and J lost 2 bases; unmatched junction nucleotides: 9. The CDR3 runs 17 residues. Germline V gene sequence: CDR1 LNHDA, CDR2 SQIVND (reference sequence). Here the CDR3 reads CASSRGQGVLSQETQYF. The CDR3 nucleotides are TGTGCCAGTAGTAGGGGACAGGGGGTGCTAAGTCAAGAGACCCAGTACTTC.

V is TRBV5-1 and J is TRBJ1-1; 7 bases are shared with TRBD1. CDR3 length: 14 amino acids. In germline, CDR1 is SGHRS, CDR2 YFSETQ. Trimming at V came to 4 bases and at J to 5 bases, leaving 8 bases not matched to a gene. CDR3 region: CASSPRTGDTEAFF. DNA of the CDR3: TGCGCCAGCAGCCCTCGGACAGGCGATACTGAAGCTTTCTTT.

This chain uses TRBV6-1 with TRBJ1-4, with no clear D. Trimming took 3 bases from V and 13 from J, leaving 12 bases between them. The germline V gene has CDR1 MNHNS and CDR2 SASEGT. The length of the CDR3 is 12 residues. In nucleotides, the CDR3 is TGTGCCAGCAGTGAGATTTGGGAGGGACTGTTTTTT. This encodes CASSEIWEGLFF.

The chain has TRBV28 and TRBJ1-3, with D tentatively TRBD1 (5 bases). The length of the CDR3 is 15 residues. V gave up 5 bases and J gave up 2 bases, with 13 bases separating them. From germline, CDR1 is MDHEN and CDR2 SYDVKM. The CDR3 DNA reads as TGTGCCAGCAGTCCGGGACTCCCGCCTGGAAACACCATATATTTT. It translates to CASSPGLPPGNTIYF.

This sequence joins TRBV3-1 (or the pseudogene TRBV3-2) and TRBJ1-1; TRBD1 aligns across 10 bases. The CDR3 is made up of 14 amino acids. V lost 7 bases and J lost 4; bases outside the gene matches: 6. From germline, CDR1 is LGHDT and CDR2 YNNKEL (reference sequence). CDR3 region: CASTPGQGPTEAFF. The CDR3 DNA reads as TGTGCCAGCACCCCGGGACAGGGGCCCACTGAAGCTTTCTTT.

The J gene is TRBJ2-7, the V gene TRBV5-1; D uncertain. Germline CDR1 and CDR2: SGHRS and YFSETQ. The CDR3 is made up of 11 amino acids. V shed 5 bases and J shed 4 bases, with 7 bases lying between them. The CDR3 nucleotides are TGCGCCAGCAGATCGGAGTACGAGCAGTACTTC. It translates to CASRSEYEQYF.

The chain uses TRBV9 and TRBJ2-2, with D hard to call. Germline loops: CDR1 SGDLS, CDR2 YYNGEE. This CDR3 spans 16 amino acids. With 3 bases removed from V and 0 bases from J, the gap between germline ends came to 12 bases. The CDR3 reads CASSARERANTGELFF. The CDR3 DNA reads as TGTGCCAGCAGCGCGCGCGAGAGAGCGAACACCGGGGAGCTGTTTTTT.

The rearrangement links TRBV18 to TRBJ1-2; 8 positions agree with TRBD1. The CDR3 totals 14 residues. Germline values: CDR1 KGHSH, CDR2 LQKENI. With V trimmed by 3 bases and J by 8 bases, 8 bases remained unmatched. CDR3 sequence: CASSPSDRAEGYTF. The CDR3 DNA reads TGTGCCAGCTCACCTTCGGACAGGGCAGAGGGCTACACCTTC.

This clone has only one observation. V and J are TRBV11-3 and TRBJ1-2; the D gene is possibly TRBD1 (5 bases). This CDR3 spans 13 amino acids. V lost 5 bases to trimming and J lost 7 bases, with 14 bases between them. The V gene's germline CDR1 is SGHNT and CDR2 YENEEA. CDR3 bases: TGTGCCAGCAGCCTCCACAGGTCTAGTGGCTACACCTTC. This codes for CASSLHRSSGYTF.

The chain employs TRBV5-4 and TRBJ1-1; D gene unclear. V gave up 1 base and J gave up 2 bases, with 6 bases separating them. The germline V gene has CDR1 SGHNT and CDR2 YYREEE (reference sequence). The CDR3 loop spans 13 amino acids. Written as DNA, the CDR3 is TGTGCCAGCAGCTTGTATCTTAACACTGAAGCTTTCTTT. Amino acids: CASSLYLNTEAFF.

The sample holds one count of this clone. The chain recombines TRBV12-5 with TRBJ1-2; TRBD1 agrees at 7 bases. This CDR3 has 16 amino acids. V lost 0 bases, J lost 4 bases, and 8 bases stayed unmatched. CDR1 is LGHNT and CDR2 is FRNRAP in the germline V gene. The chain's CDR3 is CASGLVQGSAVYGYTF. CDR3 bases: TGTGCTAGTGGTTTGGTACAGGGGTCGGCTGTCTATGGCTACACCTTC. The full variable domain, rest sourced from reference TRBV12-5 and TRBJ1-2, is DARVTQTPRHKVTEMGQEVTMRCQPILGHNTVFWYRQTMMQGLELLAYFRNRAPLDDSGMPKDRFSAEMPDATLATLKIQPSEPRDSAVYFCASGLVQGSAVYGYTFGSGTRLTVV.

The V call is TRBV5-1, the J call TRBJ1-3; tentatively, D is TRBD1 (6 bases). This CDR3 spans 13 amino acids. Per germline, CDR1 SGHRS and CDR2 YFSETQ. The germline V and J ends were trimmed by 1 base and 8 bases, with 10 bases remaining between them. CDR3 amino acids: CASSLTGWDTIYF. The CDR3 DNA reads TGCGCCAGCAGCTTGACAGGGTGGGACACCATATATTTT.

This sequence joins TRBV9 and TRBJ1-2; D is possibly TRBD1 (6 bases). There are 15 residues in the CDR3. Trimming took 4 bases from V and 0 from J, leaving 13 bases between them. Per the germline V gene, CDR1 is SGDLS and CDR2 is YYNGEE. The DNA of the CDR3 is TGTGCCAGCAGCATTACAGGGACGGCTAACTATGGCTACACCTTC. Encoded protein: CASSITGTANYGYTF. The whole variable domain, remainder taken from reference TRBV9 and TRBJ1-2, is DSGVTQTPKHLITATGQRVTLRCSPRSGDLSVYWYQQSLDQGLQFLIQYYNGEERAKGNILERFSAQQFPDLHSELNLSSLELGDSALYFCASSITGTANYGYTFGSGTRLTVV.

The V and J genes are TRBV6-2 or TRBV6-3 and TRBJ1-1; no reliable D call. Deletions cut 0 bases from V and 0 bases from J, with 14 bases between. The CDR3 covers 17 residues. Germline V gene data show CDR1 as MNHEY and CDR2 as SVGEGT. CDR3 DNA: TGTGCCAGCAGTTACTCGCCCTTCAGGCCAATGAACACTGAAGCTTTCTTT. Residues: CASSYSPFRPMNTEAFF.

The chain joins TRBV5-1 to TRBJ1-1, with 11 bases lining up with TRBD1. The CDR3 is 14 residues long. Looked up from germline, CDR1 is SGHRS and CDR2 is YFSETQ. V trimming: 9 bases; J trimming: 4 bases; junction bases outside the gene matches: 8. The CDR3 bases are TGCGCCACGGGTTCCGGGACAGGGGGCACTGAAGCTTTCTTT. Its protein is CATGSGTGGTEAFF. Complete variable domain (other parts from reference TRBV5-1 and TRBJ1-1): KAGVTQTPRYLIKTRGQQVTLSCSPISGHRSVSWYQQTPGQGLQFLFEYFSETQRNKGNFPGRFSGRQFSNSRSEMNVSTLELGDSALYLCATGSGTGGTEAFFGQGTRLTVV.

The rearrangement joins TRBV7-2 to TRBJ2-7; 7 bases agree with TRBD1. Germline lookup yields CDR1 SGHTA and CDR2 FQGNSA. The CDR3 runs to 13 residues. V shed 2 bases and J 5 bases; nucleotides not matched to a gene: 3. The CDR3 region has the DNA TGTGCCAGCAGCTTACTAGGGGGCCACGAGCAGTACTTC. Its translation is CASSLLGGHEQYF.

The chain links TRBV3-1 (or the pseudogene TRBV3-2) to TRBJ1-2, with D uncertain. This CDR3 has 14 residues. Deletions cut 1 base from V and 4 bases from J, with 10 bases between. The germline gives CDR1 LGHDT, CDR2 YNNKEL (reference sequence). This CDR3 reads CASSQAEATYGYTF. In nucleotides, the CDR3 is TGTGCCAGCAGCCAAGCAGAGGCTACCTATGGCTACACCTTC.

This chain uses TRBV10-3 with TRBJ2-1; 8 positions match TRBD2. The V and J ends lost 0 bases and 7 bases, in that order; junction bases with no gene match: 8. The germline gives CDR1 ENHRY, CDR2 SYGVKD. The CDR3 has 16 amino acids. CDR3: CAISESKSGGLNEQFF. The CDR3 bases are TGTGCCATCAGTGAGTCTAAGAGCGGGGGTCTTAATGAGCAGTTCTTC.

V usage is TRBV5-4 and J usage is TRBJ2-7; weak D call: TRBD2 (6 bases). The CDR3 extends over 14 amino acids. CDR1 is SGHNT and CDR2 is YYREEE in the germline V gene (reference sequence). The V end lost 4 bases, the J end lost 0 bases, and 11 bases lay between the germline ends. CDR3: CASSTYGGSYEQYF. Here the CDR3 DNA reads TGTGCCAGCAGCACCTACGGGGGCTCCTACGAGCAGTACTTC.

The CDR3 reads CASSRDFPGGTDTQYF. CDR3 bases: TGTGCCAGCAGTCGGGACTTTCCCGGGGGCACAGATACGCAGTATTTT. The chain is built from TRBV6-6 and TRBJ2-3, with D maybe TRBD2 (6 bases). CDR3 length: 16 amino acids. The V gene lost 5 bases and the J gene lost 1 base, with 16 bases spanning the gap. Germline V gene data show CDR1 as MNHNY and CDR2 as SVGAGI (reference sequence).

The chain joins TRBV29-1 to TRBJ2-7, with D tentatively TRBD1 (5 bases). From germline, CDR1 is SQVTM and CDR2 ANQGSEA. The CDR3 length is 13 residues. Trimming took 3 bases from V and 5 from J, leaving 14 bases between them. The CDR3 protein is CSVEGPGLDEQYF. For the CDR3, the DNA is TGCAGCGTTGAGGGGCCAGGGCTGGACGAGCAGTACTTC.

The chain couples TRBV28 to TRBJ2-3; D tentatively fits TRBD1 or TRBD2 (7 bases each). Trimming removed 10 bases at V and 4 bases at J, with 15 bases between. CDR1 and CDR2 from the germline V gene are MDHEN and SYDVKM. The CDR3 length is 13 residues. The chain's CDR3 is CATRGGSPDTQYF. CDR3 in DNA: TGTGCCACCAGGGGGGGGAGCCCAGATACGCAGTATTTT.

J is TRBJ1-1 and V is TRBV7-8; D is undetermined. Trimming stripped 1 base from V and 10 bases from J, with 13 bases between. Germline loops: CDR1 SGHVS, CDR2 FQNEAQ. The CDR3 is made up of 13 amino acids. The CDR3 DNA sequence: TGTGCCAGCAGCTTAGGACGGGATTCTGGAGCTTTCTTT. Encoded protein: CASSLGRDSGAFF.

This clone was recorded only once. The rearrangement links TRBV4-2 to TRBJ1-2; the match to TRBD1 covers 7 bases. The CDR3 spans 16 residues. V trimming: 1 base; J trimming: 6 bases; junction bases outside the gene matches: 11. Germline CDR1 and CDR2: LGHNA and YNFKEQ. The CDR3 DNA reads as TGTGCCAGCAGCCAAGCTATCAATCTTGGGACAGATGGCTACACCTTC. Translating gives CASSQAINLGTDGYTF.

V usage is TRBV19 and J usage is TRBJ2-7, with D tentatively TRBD1 (6 bases). This CDR3 spans 15 amino acids. V lost 0 bases to trimming and J lost 3 bases, with 12 bases between them. The germline V gene has CDR1 LNHDA and CDR2 SQIVND (reference sequence). CDR3: CASSIEGGRGYEQYF. CDR3 coding DNA: TGTGCCAGTAGTATAGAAGGCGGCAGGGGCTACGAGCAGTACTTC.

The V call is TRBV7-8, the J call TRBJ1-2, with D possibly TRBD1 on 6 matching bases. V was clipped by 2 bases and J by 2 bases, with 9 bases between them. Germline V lookup: CDR1 SGHVS, CDR2 FQNEAQ. This CDR3 has 14 residues. Here the CDR3 reads CASSLNRVNYGYTF. The DNA of the CDR3 is TGTGCCAGCAGCTTAAACAGGGTCAACTATGGCTACACCTTC.

The J gene is TRBJ2-3, the V gene TRBV25-1, with D maybe TRBD1 (5 bases). Germline V gives CDR1 MGHDK, CDR2 SYGVNS. Trimming shortened V by 3 bases and J by 5 bases, and 9 bases separated the two germline ends. The CDR3 runs 13 residues. The CDR3 protein is CASSDSRGDTQYF. The CDR3 coding sequence is TGTGCCAGCAGTGATTCAAGGGGAGATACGCAGTATTTT. Filled out from reference TRBV25-1 and TRBJ2-3, the complete variable domain reads EADIYQTPRYLVIGTGKKITLECSQTMGHDKMYWYQQDPGMELHLIHYSYGVNSTEKGDLSSESTVSRIRTEHFPLTLESARPSHTSQYLCASSDSRGDTQYFGPGTRLTVL.

The CDR3 sequence is CASSFAGQGYSPLHF. The CDR3 DNA is TGTGCCAGCAGCTTCGCCGGACAGGGGTACTCACCCCTCCACTTT. This chain uses TRBV5-4 with TRBJ1-6, with TRBD1 matching 9 bases. In germline, CDR1 is SGHNT, CDR2 YYREEE (reference sequence). With 2 bases clipped from V and 10 bases from J, the junction kept 7 bases outside the gene matches. The CDR3 is 15 amino acids.

The V gene is TRBV9, the J gene TRBJ2-3; D might be TRBD2 (5 bases). The V end lost 6 bases, the J end lost 2 bases, and 10 bases lay between the germline ends. This CDR3 is built from 13 residues. CDR1 and CDR2 (germline): SGDLS, YYNGEE. CDR3 amino acids: CASNPGFTDTQYF. The CDR3 DNA follows: TGTGCCAGCAATCCGGGGTTCACAGATACGCAGTATTTT.